This T cell receptor (beta chain) was captured by sequencing in a study of T cell clones after liver transplantation. Study results and caveats: Graft donor-reactive T cells may have migrated into the graft rather than being deleted. The donor-reactive repertoire was only partly measurable in two subjects, lacking donor cells.

Unstimulated PBMCs were sorted into CD3+CD4+ and CD3+CD8+ populations. CDR3 length: 14 residues. From germline, CDR1 is ENHRY and CDR2 SYGVKD. V was shortened by 3 bases and J by 1 base, with 9 bases between the two germline ends. A word on this clone: Its antigen is not identified.

Profiled with immunoSEQ multiplex PCR; TCRdb holds only in-frame clones, not every one. The table has more than 45,000 clones, roughly 70% seen once. This chain connects TRBV10-3 to TRBJ1-1, with D uncertain. The specimen was CD4+ T cells from blood, collected at the approximately 16-month timepoint. The origin of this receptor is a human patient who received a liver transplant. Some T cells here may be from the graft donor. The CDR3 DNA reads TGTGCCATCAGTGACGGACCGCCGAACACTGAAGCTTTCTTT. Protein sequence: CAISDGPPNTEAFF.